This entry lists 10 T cell receptor beta chains sequenced from one sample in a study of blood T cell repertoires in COVID-19. Sequencing was performed with immunoSEQ multiplex PCR; in TCRdb, only in-frame clones are kept and a portion is missing. The profile shows approximately 300,000 clones, about nine tenths of them singletons. The specimen was peripheral blood. The receptor source for this set is a man between 18 and 29 years old with active or convalescent COVID-19.

The chain recombines TRBV28 with TRBJ1-5; 7 nucleotides align to TRBD1. V dropped 6 bases and J dropped 0; count of bases not matched to a gene: 8. The CDR3 runs 16 residues. From germline, CDR1 is MDHEN and CDR2 SYDVKM. CDR3 bases: TGTGCCAGCAGGAAAAGCCGACAGGGTAGCAATCAGCCCCAGCATTTT. This codes for CASRKSRQGSNQPQHF.

This sequence joins TRBV10-2 and TRBJ2-7, with 7 bases lining up with TRBD1. Looked up from germline, CDR1 is WSHSY and CDR2 is SAAADI. Losses at the gene ends were 4 bases for V and 3 bases for J; bases not matched to a gene: 3. The CDR3 length is 13 residues. The CDR3 DNA reads as TGCGCCAGCAGTGCCAGGGGGAGCTACGAGCAGTACTTC. Its translation is CASSARGSYEQYF.

In this sample, this clone turned up once. The chain is built from TRBV7-3 and TRBJ1-1; D perhaps matches TRBD1 (6 bases). The CDR3 sequence is 13 residues long. V shed 3 bases and J shed 4 bases, with 9 bases lying between them. Per germline, CDR1 SGHTA and CDR2 FQGTGA. CDR3 bases: TGTGCCAGCAGCTTGACAGGTGTCACTGAAGCTTTCTTT. It specifies CASSLTGVTEAFF.

The CDR3 reads CASSPWTGDTEAFF. For the CDR3, the DNA is TGCGCCAGCAGCCCATGGACAGGGGACACTGAAGCTTTCTTT. The rearrangement links TRBV5-1 to TRBJ1-1, with TRBD1 matching 9 bases. Germline values: CDR1 SGHRS, CDR2 YFSETQ. CDR3 length: 14 amino acids. Losses at the gene ends were 4 bases for V and 3 bases for J; bases not matched to a gene: 4.

The rearrangement joins TRBV6-5 to TRBJ1-5; D might be TRBD1 (6 bases). Trimming left V 6 bases short and J 9 bases short, with 21 bases between. Germline V gene sequence: CDR1 MNHEY, CDR2 SVGAGI. The CDR3 spans 15 residues. For the CDR3, the DNA is TGTGCCAGCAGCGGAGCCGGACAGAGGGCGATGCCCCAGCATTTT. It codes for CASSGAGQRAMPQHF.

In this sample, this clone turned up a few times. CDR3 residues: CASSFPWSGYTF. The CDR3 coding sequence is TGTGCCAGCAGTTTTCCCTGGAGTGGCTACACCTTC. The chain combines TRBV12-3 or TRBV12-4 with TRBJ1-2; D gene ambiguous. V shed 3 bases and J shed 7 bases, with 9 bases lying between them. The CDR3 extends over 12 amino acids.

The chain employs TRBV6-2 or TRBV6-3 and TRBJ2-2; 10 bases are shared with TRBD2. Germline CDR1 is MNHEY and CDR2 is SVGEGT. Trimming took 4 bases from V and 2 from J; bases not matched to a gene: 1. The CDR3 runs 15 residues. The CDR3 DNA follows: TGTGCCAGCAGTTGGACTAGCGGTAACACCGGGGAGCTGTTTTTT. This encodes CASSWTSGNTGELFF.

The V and J genes are TRBV6-2 or TRBV6-3 and TRBJ1-1, with D tentatively TRBD1 (6 bases). The V and J ends lost 0 bases and 6 bases respectively, with 20 bases between them. The CDR3 extends over 17 amino acids. Germline CDR1 MNHEY, CDR2 SVGEGT. The CDR3, as DNA: TGTGCCAGCAGTTACTCCACGCCCTCGAGGGCAGGGGCTGAAGCTTTCTTT. Its protein product is CASSYSTPSRAGAEAFF.

The CDR3 region has the DNA TGTGCCAGCACAACGGGGACTAGCGGCGGGGAGACCCAGTACTTC. It is translated as CASTTGTSGGETQYF. The chain has TRBV28 and TRBJ2-5; 11 bases are shared with TRBD2. This CDR3 contains 15 residues. Germline V gene sequence: CDR1 MDHEN, CDR2 SYDVKM. The junction had 9 bases not matched to a gene; V was cut back by 7 bases and J by 5 bases.

The chain has TRBV14 and TRBJ1-3; TRBD1 aligns across 7 bases. Germline CDR1 is SGHDN and CDR2 is FVKESK. The J segment lost 2 bases and the V segment lost 4 bases, leaving 5 bases of the junction unmatched. CDR3 length: 15 residues. The CDR3 DNA reads TGTGCCAGCAGCCCAACGACAGGGACTGGAAACACCATATATTTT. It yields the protein CASSPTTGTGNTIYF.